This T cell receptor (beta chain) was captured by sequencing in a study of cytomegalovirus exposure and HLA in healthy donors. Study-level results: The tendency of first-cohort TCR clusters to co-occur in the roughly 130 validation repertoires emerged from a later analysis.

Generated by immunoSEQ multiplex PCR, the TCRdb table keeps only in-frame clones and is missing some. Among a few hundred thousand clones listed, approximately 83% were seen once. With 3 bases clipped from V and 0 bases from J, the junction kept 4 bases outside the gene matches. CDR3 length: 16 amino acids. CDR1 and CDR2 (germline): SGHRS, YFSETQ. Comments on this clone: The antigen is unknown.

The source is a woman aged 30 to 39 in good health and CMV-seropositive. This chain links TRBV5-1 with TRBJ2-1; 9 bases match TRBD2. The sample was PBMCs. The CDR3 bases are TGCGCCAGCAGCTCTTTTAGCGGGAGCTCCTACAATGAGCAGTTCTTC. Translated: CASSSFSGSSYNEQFF.